A selection of T cell receptor beta chains follows, all from one sample in a study of tumour-infiltrating T cells in Burkitt lymphoma. Sequencing was performed with immunoSEQ multiplex PCR; in TCRdb, only in-frame clones are kept and a portion is missing. The sample consists of about 6,600 clones, more than 75% of them appearing once. Sequences were obtained from tumor tissue. These receptors were obtained from a human donor with Burkitt lymphoma. The CDR3 runs from the conserved cysteine through the conserved F or W. D genes are given only for firm matches.

d_gene,len,j_gene,v_gene,CDR3aa
.,14,TRBJ1-3,TRBV7-9,CASSFSGSGNTIYF
.,15,TRBJ1-2,TRBV6-5,CASTTPGRVGYGYTF
.,14,TRBJ2-5,TRBV19,CASSIDGMGRTQYF
.,15,TRBJ1-5,TRBV18,CASSPGPLSNQPQHF
.,13,TRBJ1-1,TRBV2,CASSEPENTEAFF
TRBD1,15,TRBJ2-3,TRBV5-1,CASSFIGTGGGTQYF
TRBD2,17,TRBJ2-2,TRBV11-2,CASRTYLGRGYTGELFF
TRBD1,15,TRBJ2-7,TRBV11-1,CASSLLAGQGYEQYF
.,14,TRBJ2-3,TRBV11-2,CASSPQGSTDTQYF
.,18,TRBJ1-5,TRBV13,CASSARTQGAGGNQPQHF
.,16,TRBJ1-5,TRBV5-6,CASSRIGEYSNQPQHF
.,13,TRBJ1-2,TRBV9,CASSVLGNYGYIF
TRBD1,12,TRBJ1-2,TRBV2,CASRDRGGGYTF
.,15,TRBJ1-6,TRBV6-4,CASRLGGSYNSPLHF
.,13,TRBJ2-6,TRBV19,CASSMTGANVLTF
.,14,TRBJ1-4,TRBV7-9,CASSLGRLNEKLFF
.,13,TRBJ2-2,TRBV12-5,CASGLEGRGELFF
TRBD1,15,TRBJ1-4,TRBV5-4,CASSSGTATNEKLFF
.,14,TRBJ2-7,TRBV7-2,CASSLPGESYEQYF
.,14,TRBJ1-2,TRBV5-5,CASSLTTGFYGYTF
TRBD1,15,TRBJ1-5,TRBV6-5,CASSTFRQGGQPQHF
TRBD2,15,TRBJ2-1,TRBV28,CASSWTGTSGIEQFF
.,15,TRBJ2-1,TRBV6-1,CASSALGGSYNEQFF
.,19,TRBJ1-3,TRBV11-2,CASRFRSTVRGASGNTIYF
.,14,TRBJ1-5,TRBV5-5,CASSLVDSTQPQHF
TRBD2,11,TRBJ2-7,TRBV14,CTSSQRGEQYF
TRBD1,12,TRBJ2-7,TRBV29-1,CSVDDRGYEQYF
.,14,TRBJ2-1,TRBV5-5,CASSLAGVADEQFF
.,12,TRBJ1-1,TRBV29-1,CSADSYDTEAFF
.,17,TRBJ1-4,TRBV4-2,CASSQDIQQTTNEKLFF
TRBD1,14,TRBJ2-3,TRBV10-3,CAISESPDRDTQCF
.,14,TRBJ2-6,TRBV25-1,CASSEPSGANVLTF
.,15,TRBJ1-2,TRBV5-1,CASSLDGWYSYGYTF
.,13,TRBJ2-7,TRBV18,CASSSGEDYEQYF
.,11,TRBJ1-2,TRBV20-1,CSARDGGGYTF
.,11,TRBJ1-5,TRBV28,CASSLGQPQHF
.,17,TRBJ2-5,TRBV2,CASSPGPAMPLEETQYF
TRBD2,14,TRBJ2-1,TRBV29-1,CSVVSRGRANEQFF
.,13,TRBJ2-5,TRBV25-1,CASSAHSGETQYF
.,14,TRBJ1-6,TRBV11-2,CASTPGDWDSPLHF
TRBD1,12,TRBJ1-2,TRBV30,CAWSAGGRGYTF
.,15,TRBJ1-2,TRBV7-2,CASSFPGKSEYGYTF
TRBD2,18,TRBJ2-2,TRBV9,CASSAKLAGGDRTGELFF
TRBD1,15,TRBJ1-5,TRBV28,CATGGRDRGYQPQHF
TRBD2,15,TRBJ2-4,TRBV5-6,CASSLSAVAGRGKYF
TRBD1,15,TRBJ2-7,TRBV28,CASSLRDRGTYEQYF
TRBD1,13,TRBJ1-5,TRBV7-9,CASSEDRDQPQHF
.,12,TRBJ1-1,TRBV13,CASSLGREEAFF
.,16,TRBJ1-1,TRBV7-9,CASSKGVGALNTEAFF
TRBD1,18,TRBJ1-1,TRBV4-1,CASSRITGVRPMNTEAFF
.,14,TRBJ1-2,TRBV7-6,CASSAETGNYGYTF
TRBD2,19,TRBJ2-2,TRBV15,CATSRVRLAGVGNTGELFF
.,15,TRBJ2-3,TRBV5-4,CASSLRRGGTDTQYF
TRBD1,14,TRBJ2-3,TRBV6-5,CASSVGQGTDTQYF
TRBD1,15,TRBJ1-2,TRBV28,CASSLRDRANYGYTF